This TCR beta chain was captured in a study of T cells in Graves' hyperthyroidism and ophthalmopathy. Inclusion characteristics of ophthalmopathy patients comprised a Clinical Activity Score of at least 3, a NOSPECS grade of at least 4, and duration under 3 months. Per the germline V gene, CDR1 is MNHEY and CDR2 is SVGAGI. V lost 3 bases to trimming and J lost 0 bases, with 8 bases between them. The CDR3 spans 15 residues. Regions amplified from RNA transcripts were the TCR beta CDR3 regions. An initial round of RT-PCR targeting the TCR CDR3 relied on the HTBI primer set. Using its own MiXCR run on the multiplex PCR reads, TCRdb lists one record per CDR3 protein. The data contain approximately 690,000 distinct CDR3 sequences, about 20% of them singletons.

Sequenced: blood. This sequence joins TRBV6-5 and TRBJ2-2; unclear D gene. This clonotype was sampled from a man in his thirties or forties with Graves' ophthalmopathy. CDR3 DNA sequence: TGTGCCAGCAGTTATAAGGGTTCGAACACCGGGGAGCTGTTTTTT. Translated, it gives CASSYKGSNTGELFF.